The next 22 T cell receptor beta chains were all read from a single sample in a study of shared clonotypes between healthy human individuals. Cells designated naive CD8 were CD45RO-negative and were positively selected for CCR7, with terminally differentiated effector memory CD45RA+ cells excluded. Generated by immunoSEQ multiplex PCR, the TCRdb table keeps only in-frame clones and is missing some. Of some 2,100,000 clones detected, approximately 94% appear once; the ten largest clones hold about 1.5%. Material for sequencing was naive CD8+ T cells from PBMCs. The source is a man aged 18-30 years in good health. Some clones in this sample may be carry-over from other donors' samples.

This rearrangement joins TRBV30 to TRBJ2-7; TRBD2 matches at 8 bases. The CDR3 length is 15 residues. With V trimmed by 0 bases and J by 3 bases, 7 bases remained unmatched. CDR1 is GTSNPN and CDR2 is SVGIG in the germline V gene (reference sequence). The CDR3 protein is CAWSVREGTLYEQYF. The CDR3, as DNA: TGTGCCTGGAGTGTACGGGAGGGAACGCTCTACGAGCAGTACTTC.

The chain carries TRBV7-2 and TRBJ2-7; D call uncertain. The germline V gene encodes CDR1 SGHTA and CDR2 FQGNSA. The CDR3 length is 15 residues. Trimming pared 5 bases from V and 4 bases from J, leaving 18 bases between. DNA for the CDR3: TGTGCCAGCAGCGGCGGTCCTCGAGAACATTACGAGCAGTACTTC. Encoded protein: CASSGGPREHYEQYF.

V usage is TRBV28 and J usage is TRBJ2-1, with 8 positions matching TRBD1. V lost 5 bases, J lost 11 bases, and 5 bases stayed unmatched. The V gene's germline CDR1 is MDHEN and CDR2 SYDVKM. This CDR3 is built from 12 residues. CDR3 region: CASSGQGPKQFF. The DNA of the CDR3 is TGTGCCAGCAGTGGACAGGGACCAAAGCAGTTCTTC.

This chain links TRBV27 with TRBJ2-4; possible D gene TRBD1, 6 bases. Trimming took 5 bases from V and 6 from J, leaving 17 bases between them. The CDR3 loop spans 15 amino acids. CDR1 and CDR2 (germline): MNHEY, SMNVEV (reference sequence). The CDR3 coding sequence is TGTGCCAGCAGTCCTTCGACAGGTCTGTTAAACATTCAGTACTTC. This encodes CASSPSTGLLNIQYF.

The V call is TRBV29-1, the J call TRBJ2-1; the D is unclear. Between the trimmed V and J ends, which lost 3 bases and 4 bases, there was a span of 10 bases. Germline lookup yields CDR1 SQVTM and CDR2 ANQGSEA. CDR3 length: 13 amino acids. CDR3 residues: CSVDPVEYNEQFF. CDR3 DNA: TGCAGCGTTGATCCAGTGGAATACAATGAGCAGTTCTTC.

The chain carries TRBV9 and TRBJ2-4; D unclear. This CDR3 has 16 amino acids. Germline V CDR1 and CDR2: SGDLS, YYNGEE. V lost 0 bases to trimming and J lost 0 bases, with 10 bases between them. In DNA, the CDR3 is TGTGCCAGCAGCGTAGGAGGTGATGGAGCCAAAAACATTCAGTACTTC. Its protein product is CASSVGGDGAKNIQYF.

As regards this clone: A much larger clone is a single base away; this may be a read error. The V and J genes are TRBV7-6 and TRBJ2-7; the D is unclear. V shed 4 bases and J shed 2 bases, with 3 bases lying between them. Germline lookup yields CDR1 SGHVS and CDR2 FNYEAQ. This CDR3 has 11 residues. CDR3 protein: CASSSTYEQYF. The CDR3 DNA is TGTGCCAGCAGCTCCACCTACGAGCAGTACTTC.

V gene TRBV19 combines with J gene TRBJ1-5; D gene unclear. Trimming cost V 7 bases and J 4 bases, with 11 bases left between them. Germline V CDR1 and CDR2: LNHDA, SQIVND (reference sequence). The CDR3 covers 13 residues. In nucleotides, the CDR3 is TGTGCCAGTAAAGAGCTCGGGAATCAGCCCCAGCATTTT. Translation: CASKELGNQPQHF. Full variable domain (rest looked up from reference TRBV19 and TRBJ1-5): DGGITQSPKYLFRKEGQNVTLSCEQNLNHDAMYWYRQDPGQGLRLIYYSQIVNDFQKGDIAEGYSVSREKKESFPLTVTSAQKNPTAFYLCASKELGNQPQHFGDGTRLSIL.

In nucleotides, the CDR3 is TGTGCCAGCAGCTCCCGGGACAGAGTCTCCTACGAGCAGTACTTC. Translation gives CASSSRDRVSYEQYF. The V call is TRBV7-2, the J call TRBJ2-7; 7 bases fit TRBD1. The V segment lost 4 bases and the J segment 0 bases; nucleotides outside the gene matches: 6. The germline V gene encodes CDR1 SGHTA and CDR2 FQGNSA. The CDR3 runs to 15 residues.

V is TRBV7-9 and J is TRBJ2-7; the D is unclear. Germline V gene sequence: CDR1 SEHNR, CDR2 FQNEAQ (reference sequence). The CDR3 is 15 amino acids. V lost 1 base and J lost 2, with 12 bases in between. The DNA of the CDR3 is TGTGCCAGCAGCTTAGGCAACATCTGGCCCTACGAGCAGTACTTC. Protein sequence: CASSLGNIWPYEQYF.

This chain uses TRBV7-2 with TRBJ2-7; no definite D call. This CDR3 has 13 amino acids. The V and J ends lost 5 bases and 0 bases respectively, with 8 bases between them. The germline V gene has CDR1 SGHTA and CDR2 FQGNSA. The DNA for the CDR3 is TGTGCCAGCAGCCCCTTGCACTCCTACGAGCAGTACTTC. Protein sequence: CASSPLHSYEQYF.

The chain has TRBV28 and TRBJ1-4; 7 bases align to TRBD1. V was clipped by 2 bases and J by 7 bases; unmatched bases: 10. This CDR3 comprises 16 residues. Germline V CDR1 and CDR2: MDHEN, SYDVKM. CDR3 in amino acids: CASSLDQDRASEKLFF. The CDR3 bases are TGTGCCAGCAGTTTAGATCAAGACAGGGCCAGTGAAAAACTGTTTTTT. Full variable domain (rest looked up from reference TRBV28 and TRBJ1-4): DVKVTQSSRYLVKRTGEKVFLECVQDMDHENMFWYRQDPGLGLRLIYFSYDVKMKEKGDIPEGYSVSREKKERFSLILESASTNQTSMYLCASSLDQDRASEKLFFGSGTQLSVL.

The chain links TRBV10-2 to TRBJ2-3, with 10 bases identical to TRBD1. The trim removed 6 bases at V and 7 bases at J, leaving 7 bases unmatched. The CDR3 loop spans 14 amino acids. Germline V gene lookup returns CDR1 WSHSY and CDR2 SAAADI. CDR3 residues: CASSLGQGRNTQYF. The CDR3 nucleotides are TGCGCCAGCAGCCTGGGACAGGGGAGGAATACGCAGTATTTT.

The V call is TRBV4-3, the J call TRBJ1-5; weak D call: TRBD1 (6 bases). The V and J ends lost 3 bases and 0 bases respectively, with 15 bases between them. CDR1 and CDR2 from the germline V gene are LGHNA and YSLEER. The CDR3 sequence is 17 residues long. CDR3 DNA: TGCGCCAGCAGCCATCTGTGGGGGGGCAATAGCAATCAGCCCCAGCATTTT. This sequence encodes CASSHLWGGNSNQPQHF.

The chain uses TRBV4-1 and TRBJ1-5; D gene unclear. The V gene lost 1 base and the J gene lost 0 bases, with 7 bases spanning the gap. The CDR3 sequence is 15 residues long. Per germline, CDR1 MGHRA and CDR2 YSYEKL. The CDR3: CASSQGTFSNQPQHF. CDR3 nucleotides: TGCGCCAGCAGCCAAGGAACGTTTAGCAATCAGCCCCAGCATTTT.

The V gene is TRBV6-1, the J gene TRBJ2-6; tentative D call: TRBD1 (6 bases). CDR1 and CDR2 (germline): MNHNS, SASEGT. V lost 5 bases and J lost 1, with 9 bases in between. This CDR3 is 15 amino acids long. The CDR3 is CASSQGWSGANVLTF. The CDR3 coding sequence is TGTGCCAGCAGTCAGGGGTGGTCTGGGGCCAACGTCCTGACTTTC.

The V call is TRBV7-2, the J call TRBJ1-4, with TRBD1 identical over 9 bases. The CDR3 is 14 amino acids. V shed 4 bases, J shed 6 bases, and the junction held 3 bases outside the gene matches. Germline CDR1 is SGHTA and CDR2 is FQGNSA. The CDR3 sequence: CASSSRQGDEKLFF. The CDR3 region has the DNA TGTGCCAGCAGCTCCAGACAGGGGGATGAAAAACTGTTTTTT.

A single count supports this clone. CDR3 residues: CASSPGALGTDTQYF. CDR3 nucleotide sequence: TGTGCCAGTAGTCCAGGGGCACTAGGCACAGATACGCAGTATTTT. This sequence joins TRBV19 and TRBJ2-3, with a weak D call TRBD1 (6 bases). The length of the CDR3 is 15 residues. Trimming took off 5 bases at V and 1 base at J, with 13 bases between the two ends. The germline V gene has CDR1 LNHDA and CDR2 SQIVND (reference sequence).

The rearrangement links TRBV13 to TRBJ2-1; 10 nucleotides line up with TRBD2. This CDR3 is 15 amino acids long. Germline CDR1 PRHDT, CDR2 FYEKMQ (reference sequence). J gave up 6 bases and V 5 bases, and 7 bases lay outside the gene matches. As DNA, the CDR3 is TGTGCCAGCAGCCCCGGGACTAGCGTATTCAATGAGCAGTTCTTC. Its translation: CASSPGTSVFNEQFF. The full variable domain, rest sourced from reference TRBV13 and TRBJ2-1, is AAGVIQSPRHLIKEKRETATLKCYPIPRHDTVYWYQQGPGQDPQFLISFYEKMQSDKGSIPDRFSAQQFSDYHSELNMSSLELGDSALYFCASSPGTSVFNEQFFGPGTRLTVL.

The rearrangement uses TRBV5-1 and TRBJ1-2; a weak D match, TRBD1 (6 bases). Per germline, CDR1 SGHRS and CDR2 YFSETQ. Between the trimmed V and J ends, which lost 4 bases and 8 bases, there was a span of 9 bases. The CDR3 sequence is 11 residues long. The CDR3 sequence is CASSVGQGYTF. CDR3 nucleotides: TGCGCCAGCAGCGTAGGACAGGGCTACACCTTC.

The count of this clone is one. This chain connects TRBV19 to TRBJ2-5; no clear D gene. CDR1 is LNHDA, CDR2 SQIVND, per germline (reference sequence). The CDR3 length is 12 residues. V lost 6 bases and J 1 base, leaving 6 bases between the germline ends. The CDR3 sequence: CASRDPQETQYF. In DNA, the CDR3 is TGTGCCAGTAGGGATCCCCAAGAGACCCAGTACTTC.

V and J are TRBV7-9 and TRBJ2-7, with D uncertain. Germline V gene sequence: CDR1 SEHNR, CDR2 FQNEAQ (reference sequence). The ends were cut back, 5 bases at V and 3 bases at J, with 17 bases in the middle. This CDR3 region has 15 residues. For the CDR3, the DNA is TGTGCCAGCAGCCCGCGAACGGAAGACCGCTACGAGCAGTACTTC. Translation gives CASSPRTEDRYEQYF.